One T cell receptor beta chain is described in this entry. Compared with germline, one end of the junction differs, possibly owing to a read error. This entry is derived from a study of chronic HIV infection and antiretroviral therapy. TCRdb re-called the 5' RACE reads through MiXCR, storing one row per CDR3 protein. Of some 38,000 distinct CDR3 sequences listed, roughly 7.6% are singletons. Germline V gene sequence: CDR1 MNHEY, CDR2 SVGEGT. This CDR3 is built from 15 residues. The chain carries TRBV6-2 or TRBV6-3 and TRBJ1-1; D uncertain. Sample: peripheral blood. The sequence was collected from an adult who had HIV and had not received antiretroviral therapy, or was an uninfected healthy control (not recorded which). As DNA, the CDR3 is TGTGCCAGCAGTTACAATACGGGGTCGGGCACTGAAACTTTCTTT. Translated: CASSYNTGSGTETFF.